This passage covers 3 T cell receptor beta chains from one sample sequenced in a study of OX40 agonist ivuxolimab in advanced cancers. Assay used: immunoSEQ multiplex PCR; TCRdb lists only in-frame clones, some missing. The table records about 47,000 clones, roughly nine tenths of them present only once. The starting material was CD4+ or CD8+ T cells sorted from blood, obtained in a trial of the OX40 agonist ivuxolimab. These receptors were collected from an adult with an advanced solid tumor such as melanoma, head and neck, liver or kidney cancer.

The chain links TRBV4-1 to TRBJ1-2; no clear D. V lost 0 bases, J lost 4 bases, and 12 bases lay in between. The CDR3 consists of 15 residues. Germline V gives CDR1 MGHRA, CDR2 YSYEKL. CDR3 DNA sequence: TGCGCCAGCAGCCAAGAGGGCAGGCCACGCTATGGCTACACCTTC. Translating gives CASSQEGRPRYGYTF.

The CDR3 reads CSVQGWDRPYEQYF. In DNA, the CDR3 is TGCAGCGTTCAGGGCTGGGACCGGCCCTACGAGCAGTACTTC. The chain couples TRBV29-1 to TRBJ2-7; D tentatively reads TRBD1 or TRBD2 (5 bases each). The germline V gene has CDR1 SQVTM and CDR2 ANQGSEA. Trimming pared 5 bases from V and 2 bases from J, leaving 16 bases between. The CDR3 consists of 14 residues.

The chain combines TRBV7-9 with TRBJ2-7; D is possibly TRBD2 (6 bases). Per the germline V gene, CDR1 is SEHNR and CDR2 is FQNEAQ (reference sequence). The CDR3 has 16 amino acids. Trimming took off 5 bases at V and 2 bases at J, with 19 bases between the two ends. The CDR3 bases are TGTGCCAGCAGCCCTAGAGAGCGGGCCCTAACCTACGAGCAGTACTTC. Encoded protein: CASSPRERALTYEQYF. The full variable domain, its missing parts supplied by reference TRBV7-9 and TRBJ2-7, is DTGVSQNPRHKITKRGQNVTFRCDPISEHNRLYWYRQTLGQGPEFLTYFQNEAQLEKSRLLSDRFSAERPKGSFSTLEIQRTEQGDSAMYLCASSPRERALTYEQYFGPGTRLTVT.